This record looks at one T cell receptor (beta chain) sequence and its context. The data derive from a study of technical replicates of blood from four donors. Between the trimmed V and J ends, which lost 1 base and 1 base, there was a span of 5 bases. This CDR3 spans 13 amino acids. Germline V gene data show CDR1 as SGHNT and CDR2 as YENEEA. Produced via immunoSEQ multiplex PCR; TCRdb's table is partial and in-frame only. The table lists some 70,000 clones, roughly nine tenths of them singletons. Sequenced sample: T cells isolated from PBMCs. The chain employs TRBV11-3 and TRBJ2-7; perhaps TRBD2 as D (5 bases). This sequence was found in a human donor in good health. The CDR3 coding sequence is TGTGCCAGCAGCTTAGCGGGATCCTACGAGCAGTACTTC. Its translation is CASSLAGSYEQYF.